This T cell receptor (beta chain) was profiled in a study of blood T cell repertoires in COVID-19. The assay was immunoSEQ multiplex PCR, and TCRdb's table has in-frame clones only and misses some. The table has 160,000 or so clones, about 89% seen once. The source material was peripheral blood. The clonotype was recovered from a man aged 60-69 years with acute or convalescent COVID-19.

The CDR3: CASSFSGARAFF. In DNA, the CDR3 is TGTGCCAGCAGTTTCAGCGGGGCGCGGGCTTTCTTT. The chain combines TRBV6-2 or TRBV6-3 with TRBJ1-1; D possibly corresponds to TRBD1 (5 bases). Trimming removed 4 bases at V and 11 bases at J, with 14 bases between. Germline V lookup: CDR1 MNHEY, CDR2 SVGEGT. This CDR3 has 12 residues.